Listed below are T cell receptor beta chains from one sample, sequenced in a study of blood T cell repertoires in COVID-19. The assay was immunoSEQ multiplex PCR, and TCRdb's table has in-frame clones only and misses some. The repertoire holds 220,000 or so clones, with about 82% as singletons. Sequencing input: PBMCs or T cells enriched from blood (not recorded which). The receptors stem from a woman aged 45-59 years who had recovered from COVID-19. Both conserved end residues are part of each CDR3. Each record gives: V gene, D gene, clone size, J gene, CDR3 protein, CDR3 DNA. D genes are given only for firm matches. Clone size is given for some rows only: seen once, a few or many times, or a class if the clone is expanded.

TRBV6-2/TRBV6-3	-	-	TRBJ2-7	CASSYLPGYEQYF	TGTGCCAGCAGTTACCTACCCGGCTACGAGCAGTACTTC
TRBV7-2	-	-	TRBJ1-1	CASSLGHRNTEAFF	TGTGCCAGCAGCTTGGGACATAGGAACACTGAAGCTTTCTTT
TRBV18	-	-	TRBJ1-2	CASSPDPGRGYTF	TGTGCCAGCTCACCTGACCCAGGTCGTGGCTACACCTTC
TRBV30	-	-	TRBJ1-2	CAWSPTGIGGYTF	TGTGCCTGGAGTCCAACAGGTATAGGTGGCTACACCTTC
TRBV18	-	-	TRBJ2-7	CASSPSGSNYEQYF	TGTGCCAGCTCACCGTCCGGGAGCAATTACGAGCAGTACTTC
TRBV29-1	-	-	TRBJ1-1	CSVADSNRVPEAFF	TGCAGCGTTGCCGACTCCAACAGGGTACCTGAAGCTTTCTTT
TRBV4-3	-	-	TRBJ2-7	CASSQDSSVYEQYF	TGCGCCAGCAGCCAAGATAGCAGTGTCTACGAGCAGTACTTC
TRBV6-4	-	once	TRBJ1-1	CASRRVPNTEAFF	TGTGCCAGCAGGAGGGTCCCGAACACTGAAGCTTTCTTT
TRBV27	TRBD2	-	TRBJ2-7	CASSFLRLAGPYEQYF	TGTGCCAGCAGTTTTCTACGACTAGCGGGGCCCTACGAGCAGTACTTC
TRBV28	-	-	TRBJ2-2	CASRPMLGANTGELFF	TGTGCCAGCAGACCCATGCTCGGGGCGAACACCGGGGAGCTGTTTTTT
TRBV5-8	TRBD1	once	TRBJ1-4	CASSLTGGGEKLFF	TGTGCCAGCAGCTTGACAGGGGGCGGTGAAAAACTGTTTTTT
TRBV4-3	-	-	TRBJ1-5	CASSQDPRGSLSQPQHF	TGCGCCAGCAGCCAAGATCCCCGGGGGAGTCTAAGTCAGCCCCAGCATTTT
TRBV19	-	-	TRBJ2-7	CASSIPGPAYEQYF	TGTGCCAGTAGTATACCAGGTCCCGCCTACGAGCAGTACTTC
TRBV19	TRBD1	-	TRBJ1-2	CASSRDRGPGYTF	TGTGCCAGTAGCAGGGACAGGGGGCCTGGCTACACCTTC
TRBV7-9	TRBD1	-	TRBJ2-1	CATRQGVNEQFF	TGTGCCACAAGACAGGGGGTCAATGAGCAGTTCTTC
TRBV15	TRBD1	-	TRBJ2-7	CATSSGQGGYEQYF	TGTGCCACCAGCTCGGGACAGGGAGGCTACGAGCAGTACTTC
TRBV30	-	-	TRBJ2-7	CAWGSGLLGAEQYF	TGTGCCTGGGGATCGGGACTTCTCGGGGCCGAGCAGTACTTC
TRBV28	TRBD1	-	TRBJ1-6	CASSLPPGQGISPLHF	TGTGCCAGCAGTCTCCCCCCGGGACAGGGGATCTCACCCCTCCACTTT
TRBV11-2	-	-	TRBJ2-1	CASSLGVREYYNEQFF	TGTGCCAGCAGCTTAGGGGTCCGGGAGTACTACAATGAGCAGTTCTTC
TRBV19	-	-	TRBJ1-1	CAVDSPTNTEAFF	TGTGCCGTAGACAGTCCCACCAACACTGAAGCTTTCTTT
TRBV28	-	-	TRBJ1-2	CASSFQANYGYTF	TGTGCCAGCAGTTTCCAGGCCAACTATGGCTACACCTTC
TRBV7-2	-	-	TRBJ2-2	CASRVGGSNTGELFF	TGTGCCAGCAGAGTTGGAGGATCGAACACCGGGGAGCTGTTTTTT
TRBV2	-	-	TRBJ1-1	CASSPEGGANTEAFF	TGTGCCAGCTCCCCCGAGGGGGGGGCTAACACTGAAGCTTTCTTT
TRBV13	TRBD2	-	TRBJ2-7	CASSTRGGAFDEQYF	TGTGCCAGCAGCACCCGGGGAGGGGCTTTCGACGAGCAGTACTTC
TRBV19	-	-	TRBJ2-2	CASSQSPGWELFF	TGTGCCAGTAGTCAGTCTCCAGGTTGGGAGCTGTTTTTT
TRBV19	-	-	TRBJ1-5	CASSPGLYLAQHF	TGTGCCAGTAGTCCCGGACTGTATCTGGCCCAGCATTTT
TRBV7-8	TRBD2	once	TRBJ2-7	CASSWKAGGHYEQYF	TGTGCCAGCAGTTGGAAAGCGGGAGGACACTACGAGCAGTACTTC